Below, one T cell receptor (beta chain) is given with its context. Its specificity is unknown. This sample is drawn from a study of T cell repertoires in cytomegalovirus infection. Study summary: HLA-B-restricted CMV epitopes that are well studied were used alongside recently identified HLA-C-restricted ones. CMV infection and matching HLA type were both indicated by public TCR beta signatures. The study, taken as a whole, reports: There were carriers of CMV plus the relevant HLA, and cumulative public TCR beta family frequency identified them. Predominance within the ex vivo response was attributable to HLA-C-restricted CMV-specific TCR beta clonotypes.

The CDR3 sequence is 12 residues long. Germline CDR1 ENHRY, CDR2 SYGVKD. V shed 10 bases, J shed 1 base, and the junction held 3 bases outside the gene matches. TCRdb fed the reads into MiXCR, producing one record per CDR3 protein. The data hold 830,000 or so distinct CDR3 sequences, with 30% to 35% observed a single time. The chain recombines TRBV10-3 with TRBJ2-7, with 8 bases identical to TRBD1. This clonotype was sampled from a human donor in good health (CMV status not recorded). Some clones in this sample may be carry-over from other donors' samples. The sequenced sample was cultured CD8+ T cells from PBMCs, obtained from culture after CMV antigen stimulation. For the CDR3, the DNA is TGTGCCACCCGGACAGGGTCCTACGAGCAGTACTTC. This translates into CATRTGSYEQYF.